A selection of T cell receptor beta chains follows, all from one sample in a study of multiple sclerosis patients with progressive multifocal leukoencephalopathy. Measured with immunoSEQ multiplex PCR; TCRdb has only the in-frame clones, and not every one. The repertoire holds approximately 27,000 clones, with more than 70% as singletons. The sample here was PBMCs, taken from a patient treated with natalizumab. These receptors were obtained from a woman aged 25 to 45 with progressive multifocal leukoencephalopathy. Each CDR3 is given with its conserved first and last residue. The D gene is left open where the match is weak. Clone size is given for some rows only: seen once, a few or many times, or a class if the clone is expanded.

NA	once	TRBV27	TRBJ1-1	CASSPPDSEAFF	TGTGCCAGCAGTCCGCCCGATTCCGAAGCTTTCTTT
TRBD2	NA	TRBV6-1	TRBJ2-2	CASIGGRVWGELFF	TGTGCCAGCATTGGCGGGAGAGTGTGGGGGGAGCTGTTTTTT
TRBD1	NA	TRBV7-9	TRBJ1-1	CASSIRGYMNTEAFF	TGTGCCAGCAGCATCAGGGGGTACATGAACACTGAAGCTTTCTTT
NA	once	TRBV19	TRBJ2-7	CASSWTESYEQYF	TGTGCCAGTAGTTGGACCGAATCCTACGAGCAGTACTTC
NA	NA	TRBV18	TRBJ1-6	CASSQGIESPLHF	TGTGCCAGCTCACAGGGGATTGAATCACCCCTCCACTTT
NA	NA	TRBV7-9	TRBJ2-6	CASSLHNSGANVLTF	TGTGCCAGCAGCTTACACAACTCTGGGGCCAACGTCCTGACTTTC
TRBD1	NA	TRBV6-5	TRBJ1-2	CASSYWQGDYGYTF	TGTGCCAGCAGTTACTGGCAGGGGGACTATGGCTACACCTTC
TRBD2	NA	TRBV6-4	TRBJ2-3	CASSTSGTDTQYF	TGTGCCAGCAGTACTAGCGGGACAGATACGCAGTATTTT
NA	NA	TRBV19	TRBJ2-1	CASSRRELFNEQFF	TGTGCCAGTAGTCGCCGGGAACTTTTCAATGAGCAGTTCTTC
NA	NA	TRBV14	TRBJ2-7	CASSQGTAYEQYF	TGTGCCAGCAGCCAAGGGACAGCCTACGAGCAGTACTTC
NA	NA	TRBV27	TRBJ2-7	CASSPTTGAGYEQYF	TGTGCCAGCAGCCCTACGACGGGAGCCGGCTACGAGCAGTACTTC
TRBD1	NA	TRBV9	TRBJ2-7	CASSPGQGYEQYF	TGTGCCAGCAGCCCAGGACAGGGCTACGAGCAGTACTTC
NA	NA	TRBV9	TRBJ2-2	CASSLRWDTGELFF	TGTGCCAGCAGCTTACGGTGGGACACCGGGGAGCTGTTTTTT
NA	NA	TRBV19	TRBJ2-1	CASSIGNRNEQFF	TGTGCCAGTAGTATAGGGAACCGCAATGAGCAGTTCTTC
NA	NA	TRBV21-1	TRBJ2-7	CASSKGTGNYEQYF	TGTGCCAGCAGCAAAGGAACAGGCAACTACGAGCAGTACTTC
NA	NA	TRBV2	TRBJ2-5	CASSEGRETQYF	TGTGCCAGCAGTGAGGGGAGAGAGACCCAGTACTTC
TRBD1	NA	TRBV11-2	TRBJ2-1	CASRKPGQGVNEQFF	TGTGCCAGCAGGAAACCGGGACAGGGGGTAAATGAGCAGTTCTTC
NA	NA	TRBV10-3	TRBJ2-7	CAISELVLGDGYEQYF	TGTGCCATCAGTGAGCTGGTCCTCGGAGACGGGTACGAGCAGTACTTC
TRBD1	NA	TRBV5-1	TRBJ2-2	CASSFGTGPTGELFF	TGCGCCAGCAGCTTTGGGACAGGGCCCACCGGGGAGCTGTTTTTT
NA	NA	TRBV7-9	TRBJ1-5	CASSLGGEYGNQPQHF	TGTGCCAGCAGCTTAGGAGGGGAATACGGAAATCAGCCCCAGCATTTT
TRBD2	NA	TRBV29-1	TRBJ2-2	CSVVGGRAGTGELFF	TGCAGCGTTGTTGGCGGGAGGGCGGGCACCGGGGAGCTGTTTTTT
TRBD1	NA	TRBV18	TRBJ2-3	CASSKLGQGATDTQYF	TGTGCCAGCTCAAAGTTGGGACAGGGGGCGACAGATACGCAGTATTTT
NA	once	TRBV6-5	TRBJ1-1	CASSLKRRGLAEAFF	TGTGCCAGCAGCCTAAAGAGGCGGGGGCTAGCTGAAGCTTTCTTT
NA	NA	TRBV7-2	TRBJ2-7	CASSSRDGVYEQYF	TGTGCCAGCAGCTCCAGGGACGGGGTCTACGAGCAGTACTTC
NA	NA	TRBV7-2	TRBJ1-3	CASSLGVAITGNTIYF	TGTGCCAGCAGCTTAGGAGTCGCGATCACTGGAAACACCATATATTTT
NA	NA	TRBV4-2	TRBJ2-3	CASSQEGAPRTDTQYF	TGTGCCAGCAGCCAAGAGGGCGCTCCGCGCACAGATACGCAGTATTTT
NA	NA	TRBV14	TRBJ1-4	CASSQAVSIYEKLFF	TGTGCCAGCAGCCAAGCGGTCTCCATATATGAAAAACTGTTCTTT
NA	NA	TRBV28	TRBJ2-7	CASSLIVRSYEQYF	TGTGCCAGCAGTTTAATTGTAAGATCCTACGAGCAGTACTTC
NA	NA	TRBV12-5	TRBJ1-1	CASLSSVNTEAFF	TGTGCTAGCCTCTCTTCAGTGAACACTGAAGCTTTCTTT
NA	NA	TRBV7-2	TRBJ1-3	CASSFFLLSGGNTIYF	TGTGCCAGCAGCTTTTTCCTCCTCTCAGGTGGAAACACCATATATTTT
NA	once	TRBV11-2	TRBJ2-7	CASSLEPGAYEQYF	TGTGCCAGCAGCTTAGAGCCAGGGGCCTACGAGCAGTACTTC
NA	once	TRBV5-5	TRBJ2-7	CASSPEYMSSYEQYF	TGTGCCAGCAGCCCCGAATACATGAGCTCCTACGAGCAGTACTTC
NA	NA	TRBV10-1	TRBJ2-1	CASAAYNEQFF	TGCGCCAGCGCGGCCTACAATGAGCAGTTCTTC
NA	NA	TRBV5-1	TRBJ2-5	CASSLNRRETQYF	TGCGCCAGCAGCTTGAACAGGCGGGAGACCCAGTACTTC
TRBD2	NA	TRBV5-1	TRBJ2-3	CASSITATSGGTDTQYF	TGCGCCAGCAGCATTACAGCGACTAGCGGGGGCACAGATACGCAGTATTTT